Here is one TCR beta chain with its context. Antigen unknown. The sample belongs to a study of shared clonotypes between healthy human individuals. Findings and caveats of the study: Few donors limited the genetic and exposure-history diversity represented.

Germline lookup yields CDR1 SGHAT and CDR2 FQNNGV. After removal of 1 base from V and 7 bases from J, the junction contained 7 bases not matched to a gene. The CDR3 extends over 16 amino acids. This table comes from immunoSEQ multiplex PCR, and its TCRdb copy is limited to in-frame clones, with some not included. The table includes roughly 2,500,000 clones, roughly 93% detected once. The chain employs TRBV11-2 and TRBJ1-4, with 9 bases that match TRBD1. Sample: naive CD4+ T cells from PBMCs. This sample's subset: CD45RA+ positively selected. The origin of this receptor is a man aged 18 to 29 in good health. Some clones in this sample may be carry-over from other donors' samples. The CDR3 spells CASSLGTGGGGEKLFF. In DNA form, the CDR3 reads TGTGCCAGCAGCTTAGGAACAGGGGGCGGTGGTGAAAAACTGTTTTTT.